The rows below give T cell receptor beta chains drawn from one sample of a study of human T cells and chemical hapten exposure. TCRdb redid the calling of the RACE reads with MiXCR, one entry per CDR3 protein. The data contain around 360,000 distinct CDR3 sequences, more than 5% of them singletons. The sequencing here drew on whole blood, taken in connection with sensitization to the hapten diphenylcyclopropenone (DPC). These receptors were obtained from a woman between 18 and 30 years old with alopecia areata. Some clones in this sample may be carry-over from other donors' samples. The CDR3 runs from the conserved cysteine through the conserved F or W. Each record gives: D gene, clone size, V gene, J gene, CDR3 protein, CDR3 DNA. A D gene is named only where the DNA matches it firmly. Clone size, where shown, is once, few, many, or a class for clones that have expanded.

d_call: TRBD1
clone_size: -
v_call: TRBV4-1
j_call: TRBJ2-7
cdr3_aa: CASSPGQPLREQYF
cdr3_nt: TGCGCCAGCTCCCCGGGACAGCCGCTGCGCGAGCAGTACTTC

d_call: -
clone_size: many
v_call: TRBV20-1
j_call: TRBJ1-1
cdr3_aa: CSARVPAGTEAFF
cdr3_nt: TGCAGTGCTAGGGTCCCGGCGGGGACTGAAGCTTTCTTT

d_call: -
clone_size: few
v_call: TRBV12-3/TRBV12-4
j_call: TRBJ1-1
cdr3_aa: CASSFTGSSEAFF
cdr3_nt: TGTGCCAGCAGTTTTACGGGGAGCTCTGAAGCTTTCTTT

d_call: -
clone_size: few
v_call: TRBV5-1
j_call: TRBJ2-7
cdr3_aa: CASSLAFGSNYEQYF
cdr3_nt: TGCGCCAGCAGCTTGGCCTTTGGCAGTAACTACGAGCAGTACTTC

d_call: -
clone_size: many
v_call: TRBV6-2/TRBV6-3
j_call: TRBJ1-5
cdr3_aa: CASRALRGRVYQPQHF
cdr3_nt: TGTGCCAGCAGAGCCCTAAGGGGACGGGTCTATCAGCCCCAGCATTTT

d_call: -
clone_size: many
v_call: TRBV28
j_call: TRBJ2-6
cdr3_aa: CASSSHTTAGANVLTF
cdr3_nt: TGTGCCAGCAGTTCCCATACGACGGCTGGGGCCAACGTCCTGACTTTC

d_call: TRBD1
clone_size: -
v_call: TRBV7-8
j_call: TRBJ1-5
cdr3_aa: CASSRMRTGRQPQHF
cdr3_nt: TGTGCCAGCAGCCGGATGAGGACAGGGAGGCAGCCCCAGCATTTT

d_call: -
clone_size: many
v_call: TRBV5-6
j_call: TRBJ2-5
cdr3_aa: CASSRAETQYF
cdr3_nt: TGTGCCAGCAGCCGAGCAGAGACCCAGTACTTC

d_call: -
clone_size: few
v_call: TRBV4-2
j_call: TRBJ2-7
cdr3_aa: CASSQDFRVFYEQYF
cdr3_nt: TGTGCCAGCAGCCAAGACTTCAGGGTGTTCTACGAGCAGTACTTC

d_call: TRBD2
clone_size: many
v_call: TRBV29-1
j_call: TRBJ2-3
cdr3_aa: CSVVGLAGGTIGSTDTQYF
cdr3_nt: TGCAGCGTTGTAGGACTAGCGGGGGGTACGATCGGGAGCACAGATACGCAGTATTTT

d_call: -
clone_size: -
v_call: TRBV20-1
j_call: TRBJ1-6
cdr3_aa: CSALDPTGSYNSPLHF
cdr3_nt: TGCAGTGCTCTCGACCCGACAGGCTCCTATAATTCACCCCTCCACTTT

d_call: -
clone_size: few
v_call: TRBV7-6
j_call: TRBJ1-6
cdr3_aa: CASSLRSVKDHSSMAPLHF
cdr3_nt: TGTGCCAGCAGCTTAAGGAGTGTAAAGGACCACTCGAGCATGGCACCCCTCCACTTT

d_call: TRBD1
clone_size: -
v_call: TRBV7-6
j_call: TRBJ2-1
cdr3_aa: CASSTQTGPNEQFF
cdr3_nt: TGTGCCAGCAGCACCCAGACAGGGCCTAATGAGCAGTTCTTC

d_call: TRBD1
clone_size: few
v_call: TRBV9
j_call: TRBJ1-1
cdr3_aa: CASSLEAGGGEAFF
cdr3_nt: TGTGCCAGCAGCTTAGAGGCAGGGGGCGGTGAAGCTTTCTTT

d_call: TRBD2
clone_size: many
v_call: TRBV4-3
j_call: TRBJ2-1
cdr3_aa: CASSQDTGGGHYEQFF
cdr3_nt: TGCGCCAGCAGCCAAGATACGGGCGGGGGTCACTATGAGCAGTTCTTC

d_call: -
clone_size: many
v_call: TRBV7-2
j_call: TRBJ2-3
cdr3_aa: CASSLNLPVETDTQYF
cdr3_nt: TGTGCCAGCAGCCTAAATCTACCCGTAGAAACAGATACGCAGTATTTT

d_call: -
clone_size: few
v_call: TRBV7-8
j_call: TRBJ1-6
cdr3_aa: CASSSRDGNSPLHF
cdr3_nt: TGTGCCAGCAGCTCTAGGGACGGGAATTCACCCCTCCACTTT

d_call: -
clone_size: many
v_call: TRBV12-3/TRBV12-4
j_call: TRBJ2-1
cdr3_aa: CASIAGSLYNEQFF
cdr3_nt: TGTGCCAGCATCGCGGGGTCCTTATACAATGAGCAGTTCTTC

d_call: TRBD2
clone_size: -
v_call: TRBV7-8
j_call: TRBJ2-4
cdr3_aa: CASSLEAGEEIIQYF
cdr3_nt: TGTGCCAGCAGCTTAGAGGCGGGGGAAGAGATCATTCAGTACTTC

d_call: TRBD2
clone_size: many
v_call: TRBV6-2/TRBV6-3
j_call: TRBJ2-1
cdr3_aa: CASSPGTSGFF
cdr3_nt: TGTGCCAGCAGTCCCGGGACTAGCGGATTCTTC

d_call: -
clone_size: -
v_call: TRBV20-1
j_call: TRBJ1-2
cdr3_aa: CSAAPSLYGYTF
cdr3_nt: TGCAGTGCCGCGCCCAGCCTCTATGGCTACACCTTC

d_call: -
clone_size: many
v_call: TRBV7-9
j_call: TRBJ1-2
cdr3_aa: CASSFQNIVYTF
cdr3_nt: TGTGCCAGCAGCTTCCAAAATATTGTCTACACCTTC

d_call: TRBD2
clone_size: few
v_call: TRBV12-3/TRBV12-4
j_call: TRBJ2-2
cdr3_aa: CASRSGLAGAGTGELFF
cdr3_nt: TGTGCCAGCAGATCGGGACTAGCGGGGGCAGGCACCGGGGAGCTGTTTTTT

d_call: -
clone_size: few
v_call: TRBV7-2
j_call: TRBJ2-3
cdr3_aa: CASSSGTITDTQYF
cdr3_nt: TGTGCCAGCAGCTCTGGGACCATCACAGATACGCAGTATTTT

d_call: -
clone_size: many
v_call: TRBV9
j_call: TRBJ1-1
cdr3_aa: CASSVVEGNTEAFF
cdr3_nt: TGTGCCAGCAGCGTAGTGGAGGGGAACACTGAAGCTTTCTTT

d_call: -
clone_size: -
v_call: TRBV4-3
j_call: TRBJ2-7
cdr3_aa: CASSPGPDPSYEQYF
cdr3_nt: TGCGCCAGCAGCCCCGGACCAGACCCCTCCTACGAGCAGTACTTC

d_call: -
clone_size: many
v_call: TRBV20-1
j_call: TRBJ1-6
cdr3_aa: CSARGRLDSSWSPLHF
cdr3_nt: TGCAGTGCTAGAGGGCGTTTGGACAGCTCTTGGTCACCCCTCCACTTT

d_call: TRBD1
clone_size: -
v_call: TRBV6-2/TRBV6-3
j_call: TRBJ2-1
cdr3_aa: CASTSGQGRYNEQFF
cdr3_nt: TGTGCCAGCACCTCCGGACAGGGGAGGTACAATGAGCAGTTCTTC

d_call: -
clone_size: few
v_call: TRBV5-1
j_call: TRBJ2-7
cdr3_aa: CASSEGLLYEQYF
cdr3_nt: TGCGCCAGCAGCGAAGGACTGCTCTACGAGCAGTACTTC

d_call: TRBD1
clone_size: -
v_call: TRBV20-1
j_call: TRBJ1-4
cdr3_aa: CSAPQGRNEKLFF
cdr3_nt: TGCAGTGCTCCACAGGGGCGGAATGAAAAACTGTTTTTT

d_call: -
clone_size: many
v_call: TRBV21-1
j_call: TRBJ2-7
cdr3_aa: CASSPTDSSYEQYF
cdr3_nt: TGTGCCAGCAGCCCGACTGACAGCTCCTACGAGCAGTACTTC

d_call: -
clone_size: -
v_call: TRBV20-1
j_call: TRBJ2-4
cdr3_aa: CSARDPDRRDIQYF
cdr3_nt: TGCAGTGCTAGAGACCCGGACAGAAGGGACATTCAGTACTTC

d_call: TRBD1
clone_size: many
v_call: TRBV7-2
j_call: TRBJ1-1
cdr3_aa: CASSLGGQAPKDTEAFF
cdr3_nt: TGTGCCAGCAGCTTAGGGGGACAGGCCCCCAAAGACACTGAAGCTTTCTTT

d_call: -
clone_size: many
v_call: TRBV28
j_call: TRBJ2-3
cdr3_aa: CASRGAGTDTQYF
cdr3_nt: TGTGCCAGCAGGGGGGCGGGCACAGATACGCAGTATTTT

d_call: TRBD2
clone_size: few
v_call: TRBV12-3/TRBV12-4
j_call: TRBJ2-1
cdr3_aa: CASSLGGDEQFF
cdr3_nt: TGTGCCAGCAGTTTGGGGGGGGATGAGCAGTTCTTC

d_call: TRBD1
clone_size: few
v_call: TRBV28
j_call: TRBJ2-7
cdr3_aa: CASRGTAPFDEQYF
cdr3_nt: TGTGCCAGCAGGGGGACAGCCCCCTTTGACGAGCAGTACTTC

d_call: -
clone_size: -
v_call: TRBV6-2/TRBV6-3
j_call: TRBJ2-7
cdr3_aa: CASSYASASYEQYF
cdr3_nt: TGTGCCAGCAGTTACGCTAGCGCCAGCTACGAGCAGTACTTC

d_call: -
clone_size: few
v_call: TRBV12-3/TRBV12-4
j_call: TRBJ2-2
cdr3_aa: CASSLFLGTGELFF
cdr3_nt: TGTGCCAGCAGTTTGTTTTTAGGCACCGGGGAGCTGTTTTTT

d_call: TRBD1
clone_size: -
v_call: TRBV12-3/TRBV12-4
j_call: TRBJ2-4
cdr3_aa: CASSPHHRGSYIQYF
cdr3_nt: TGTGCCAGCAGTCCGCATCACAGGGGTTCGTACATTCAGTACTTC

d_call: TRBD1
clone_size: few
v_call: TRBV5-1
j_call: TRBJ2-5
cdr3_aa: CASSLEQGEETQYF
cdr3_nt: TGCGCCAGCAGCTTGGAACAGGGGGAAGAGACCCAGTACTTC

d_call: TRBD1
clone_size: many
v_call: TRBV7-9
j_call: TRBJ1-3
cdr3_aa: CASSFLHGQGLSNTIYF
cdr3_nt: TGTGCCAGCAGCTTCCTACATGGACAGGGTTTGTCGAACACCATATATTTT

d_call: -
clone_size: many
v_call: TRBV5-5
j_call: TRBJ1-6
cdr3_aa: CASSAWDGNSPLHF
cdr3_nt: TGTGCCAGCAGCGCCTGGGACGGGAATTCACCCCTCCACTTT

d_call: TRBD2
clone_size: few
v_call: TRBV15
j_call: TRBJ2-1
cdr3_aa: CATSKSAGGSYNEQFF
cdr3_nt: TGTGCCACCAGCAAGTCAGCGGGAGGCTCCTACAATGAGCAGTTCTTC

d_call: -
clone_size: -
v_call: TRBV5-4
j_call: TRBJ2-7
cdr3_aa: CASSSDPGSYEQYF
cdr3_nt: TGTGCCAGCAGCTCTGACCCCGGCTCCTACGAGCAGTACTTC

d_call: -
clone_size: many
v_call: TRBV6-5
j_call: TRBJ1-1
cdr3_aa: CASSTLRGTEAFF
cdr3_nt: TGTGCCAGCAGTACCTTGAGGGGCACTGAAGCTTTCTTT

d_call: -
clone_size: many
v_call: TRBV29-1
j_call: TRBJ2-7
cdr3_aa: CSVRLLQGIGEQYF
cdr3_nt: TGCAGCGTCCGCCTACTCCAGGGTATAGGCGAGCAGTACTTC

d_call: -
clone_size: -
v_call: TRBV4-3
j_call: TRBJ2-5
cdr3_aa: CASSQDRFNPRQYF
cdr3_nt: TGCGCCAGCAGCCAAGATCGGTTCAACCCTCGCCAGTACTTC

d_call: -
clone_size: -
v_call: TRBV7-9
j_call: TRBJ1-5
cdr3_aa: CASSLNGGNQPQHF
cdr3_nt: TGTGCCAGCAGCTTGAACGGAGGGAATCAGCCCCAGCATTTT

d_call: -
clone_size: -
v_call: TRBV2
j_call: TRBJ2-3
cdr3_aa: CASNNPGTDTQYF
cdr3_nt: TGTGCCAGCAATAACCCTGGCACAGATACGCAGTATTTT

d_call: -
clone_size: few
v_call: TRBV7-9
j_call: TRBJ2-3
cdr3_aa: CASRDLNTDTQYF
cdr3_nt: TGTGCCAGCCGGGACCTAAACACAGATACGCAGTATTTT

d_call: -
clone_size: -
v_call: TRBV25-1
j_call: TRBJ2-3
cdr3_aa: CANSVLSTDTQYF
cdr3_nt: TGTGCCAACAGTGTACTGAGCACAGATACGCAGTATTTT

d_call: -
clone_size: many
v_call: TRBV2
j_call: TRBJ1-1
cdr3_aa: CASSESRRREAFF
cdr3_nt: TGTGCCAGCAGTGAAAGTAGGAGGAGGGAAGCTTTCTTT

d_call: TRBD2
clone_size: -
v_call: TRBV5-5
j_call: TRBJ2-1
cdr3_aa: CASSLAGGHYNEQFF
cdr3_nt: TGTGCCAGCAGCTTGGCGGGGGGGCATTACAATGAGCAGTTCTTC

d_call: -
clone_size: many
v_call: TRBV5-1
j_call: TRBJ2-7
cdr3_aa: CASSLEGGPHEQYF
cdr3_nt: TGCGCCAGCAGCTTGGAGGGGGGCCCTCACGAGCAGTACTTC

d_call: -
clone_size: many
v_call: TRBV6-6
j_call: TRBJ1-5
cdr3_aa: CASSSDRSNQPQHF
cdr3_nt: TGTGCCAGCAGTTCTGACAGGAGCAATCAGCCCCAGCATTTT

d_call: -
clone_size: few
v_call: TRBV5-1
j_call: TRBJ2-5
cdr3_aa: CASTGAGTYQETQYF
cdr3_nt: TGCGCCAGCACCGGGGCCGGGACATACCAAGAGACCCAGTACTTC

d_call: -
clone_size: few
v_call: TRBV3-1
j_call: TRBJ1-5
cdr3_aa: CASSQGRVAPQHF
cdr3_nt: TGTGCCAGCAGCCAAGGGCGCGTTGCGCCCCAGCATTTT